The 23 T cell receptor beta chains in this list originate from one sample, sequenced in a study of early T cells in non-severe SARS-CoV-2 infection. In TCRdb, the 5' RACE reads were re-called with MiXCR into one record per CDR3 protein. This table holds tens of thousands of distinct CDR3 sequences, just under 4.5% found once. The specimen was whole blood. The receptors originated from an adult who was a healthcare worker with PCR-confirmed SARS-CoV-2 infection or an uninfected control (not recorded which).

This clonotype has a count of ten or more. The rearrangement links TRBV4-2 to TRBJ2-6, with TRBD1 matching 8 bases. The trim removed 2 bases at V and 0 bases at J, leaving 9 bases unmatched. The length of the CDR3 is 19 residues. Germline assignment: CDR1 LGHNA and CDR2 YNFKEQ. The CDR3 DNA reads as TGTGCCAGCAGCCAACGAAGGACAGGGACCTTCTCTGGGGCCAACGTCCTGACTTTC. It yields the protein CASSQRRTGTFSGANVLTF.

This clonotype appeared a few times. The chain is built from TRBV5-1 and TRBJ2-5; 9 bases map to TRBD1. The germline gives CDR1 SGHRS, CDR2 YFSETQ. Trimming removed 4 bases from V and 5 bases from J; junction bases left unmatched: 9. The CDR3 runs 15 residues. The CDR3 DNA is TGCGCCAGCAGCCCCGGGACAGGGTCATGGGAGACCCAGTACTTC. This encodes CASSPGTGSWETQYF.

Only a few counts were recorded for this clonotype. CDR3: CASSEWGLETQYF. The CDR3 DNA reads TGTGCCAGCAGTGAATGGGGGCTTGAGACCCAGTACTTC. The chain has TRBV25-1 and TRBJ2-5, with D possibly TRBD1 on 6 matching bases. The CDR3 sequence is 13 residues long. V lost 1 base, J lost 5 bases, and 8 bases lay in between. Germline lookup yields CDR1 MGHDK and CDR2 SYGVNS. Together with reference TRBV25-1 and TRBJ2-5, the CDR3 gives the full variable domain: EADIYQTPRYLVIGTGKKITLECSQTMGHDKMYWYQQDPGMELHLIHYSYGVNSTEKGDLSSESTVSRIRTEHFPLTLESARPSHTSQYLCASSEWGLETQYFGPGTRLLVL.

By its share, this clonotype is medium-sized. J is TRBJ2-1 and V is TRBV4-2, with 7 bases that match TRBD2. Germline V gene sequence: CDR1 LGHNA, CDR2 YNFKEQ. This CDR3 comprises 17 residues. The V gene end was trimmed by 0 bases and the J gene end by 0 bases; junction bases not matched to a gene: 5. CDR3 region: CASSQDRGGSSYNEQFF. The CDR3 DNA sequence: TGTGCCAGCAGCCAAGATCGAGGCGGGAGCTCCTACAATGAGCAGTTCTTC.

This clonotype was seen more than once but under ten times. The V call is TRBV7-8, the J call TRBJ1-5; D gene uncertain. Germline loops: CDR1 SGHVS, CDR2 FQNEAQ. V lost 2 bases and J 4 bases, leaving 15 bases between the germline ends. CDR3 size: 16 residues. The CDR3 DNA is TGTGCCAGCAGCTTAAAGGTGTCACCGGAAAATCAGCCCCAGCATTTT. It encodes CASSLKVSPENQPQHF.

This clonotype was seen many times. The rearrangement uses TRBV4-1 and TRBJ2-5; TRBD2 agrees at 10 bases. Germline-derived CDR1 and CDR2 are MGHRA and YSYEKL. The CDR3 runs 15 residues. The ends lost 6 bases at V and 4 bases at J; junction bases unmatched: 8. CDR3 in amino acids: CASSHRAGGGETQYF. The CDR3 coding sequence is TGCGCCAGCAGTCATCGAGCGGGAGGGGGAGAGACCCAGTACTTC.

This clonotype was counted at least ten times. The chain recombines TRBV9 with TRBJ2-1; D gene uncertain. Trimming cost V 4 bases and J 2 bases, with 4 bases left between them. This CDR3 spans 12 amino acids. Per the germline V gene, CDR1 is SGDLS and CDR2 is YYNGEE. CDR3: CASSPAYNEQFF. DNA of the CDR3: TGTGCCAGCAGCCCCGCCTACAATGAGCAGTTCTTC. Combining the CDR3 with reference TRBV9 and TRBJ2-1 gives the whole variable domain DSGVTQTPKHLITATGQRVTLRCSPRSGDLSVYWYQQSLDQGLQFLIQYYNGEERAKGNILERFSAQQFPDLHSELNLSSLELGDSALYFCASSPAYNEQFFGPGTRLTVL.

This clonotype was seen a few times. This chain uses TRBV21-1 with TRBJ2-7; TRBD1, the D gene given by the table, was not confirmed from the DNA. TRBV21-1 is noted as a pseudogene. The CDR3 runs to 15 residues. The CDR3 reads CASSKGTPNSYEQYF. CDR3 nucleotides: TGTGCCAGCAGCAAGGGGACACCCAACTCCTACGAGCAGTACTTC.

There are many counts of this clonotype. CDR3 sequence: CASRSGQHSGNTIYF. In DNA form, the CDR3 reads TGTGCCAGCAGATCGGGACAGCACTCTGGAAACACCATATATTTT. The chain uses TRBV28 and TRBJ1-3; 7 bases align to TRBD1. J gave up 0 bases and V 6 bases, and 5 bases lay outside the gene matches. The CDR3 runs to 15 residues. Germline CDR1 and CDR2: MDHEN and SYDVKM.

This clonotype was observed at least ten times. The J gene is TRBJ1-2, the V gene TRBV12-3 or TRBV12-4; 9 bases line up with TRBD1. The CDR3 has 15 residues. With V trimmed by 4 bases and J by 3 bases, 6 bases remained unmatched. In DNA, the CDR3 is TGTGCCAGCAGTTCCGTAACAGGGGGCGACTATGGCTACACCTTC. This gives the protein CASSSVTGGDYGYTF.

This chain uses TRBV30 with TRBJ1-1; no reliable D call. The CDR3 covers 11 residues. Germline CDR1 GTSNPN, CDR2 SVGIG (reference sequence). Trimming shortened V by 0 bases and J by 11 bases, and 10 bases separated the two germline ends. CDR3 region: CAWSVPPWAFF. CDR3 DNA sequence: TGTGCCTGGAGTGTACCCCCCTGGGCTTTCTTT.

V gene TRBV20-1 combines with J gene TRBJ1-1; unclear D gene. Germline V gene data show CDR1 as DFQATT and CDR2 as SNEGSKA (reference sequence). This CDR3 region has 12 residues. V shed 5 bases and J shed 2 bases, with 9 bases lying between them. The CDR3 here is CSAGRVNTEAFF. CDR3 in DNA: TGCAGTGCTGGGAGGGTTAACACTGAAGCTTTCTTT.

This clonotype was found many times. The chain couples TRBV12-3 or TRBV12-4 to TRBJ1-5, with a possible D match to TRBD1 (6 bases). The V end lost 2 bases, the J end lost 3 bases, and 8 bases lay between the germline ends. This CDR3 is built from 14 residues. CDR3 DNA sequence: TGTGCCAGCAGTTTATGGGGGCACAATCAGCCCCAGCATTTT. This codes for CASSLWGHNQPQHF.

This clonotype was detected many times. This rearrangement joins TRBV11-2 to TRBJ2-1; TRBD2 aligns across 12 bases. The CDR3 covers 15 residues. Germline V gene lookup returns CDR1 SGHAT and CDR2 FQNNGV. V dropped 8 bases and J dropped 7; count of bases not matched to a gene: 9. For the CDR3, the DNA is TGTGCCAGCGCGGTGACTAGCGGGAGTTTGAATGAGCAGTTCTTC. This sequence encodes CASAVTSGSLNEQFF. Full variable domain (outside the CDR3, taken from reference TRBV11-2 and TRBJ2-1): EAGVAQSPRYKIIEKRQSVAFWCNPISGHATLYWYQQILGQGPKLLIQFQNNGVVDDSQLPKDRFSAERLKGVDSTLKIQPAKLEDSAVYLCASAVTSGSLNEQFFGPGTRLTVL.

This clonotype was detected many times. CDR3 in DNA: TGCGCCAGCAGCTTGGATCCAGGGGGGAACACTGAAGCTTTCTTT. Protein product: CASSLDPGGNTEAFF. The chain is built from TRBV5-1 and TRBJ1-1; 7 bases align to TRBD1. Germline loops: CDR1 SGHRS, CDR2 YFSETQ. CDR3 length: 15 residues. V shed 0 bases, J shed 1 base, and the junction held 3 bases outside the gene matches.

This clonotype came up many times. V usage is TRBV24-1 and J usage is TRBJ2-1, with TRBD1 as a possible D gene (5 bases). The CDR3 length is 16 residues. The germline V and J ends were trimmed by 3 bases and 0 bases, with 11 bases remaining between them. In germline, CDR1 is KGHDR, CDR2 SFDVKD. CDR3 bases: TGTGCCACCAGTGATGTTGACAGAAGCTCCTACAATGAGCAGTTCTTC. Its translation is CATSDVDRSSYNEQFF.

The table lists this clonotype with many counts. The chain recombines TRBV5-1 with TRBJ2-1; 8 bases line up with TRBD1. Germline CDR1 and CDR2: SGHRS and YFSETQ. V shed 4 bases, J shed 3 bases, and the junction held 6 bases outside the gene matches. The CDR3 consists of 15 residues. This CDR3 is CASSPRGPYYNEQFF. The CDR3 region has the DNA TGCGCCAGCAGCCCCAGGGGGCCGTACTACAATGAGCAGTTCTTC. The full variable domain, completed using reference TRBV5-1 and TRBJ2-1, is KAGVTQTPRYLIKTRGQQVTLSCSPISGHRSVSWYQQTPGQGLQFLFEYFSETQRNKGNFPGRFSGRQFSNSRSEMNVSTLELGDSALYLCASSPRGPYYNEQFFGPGTRLTVL.

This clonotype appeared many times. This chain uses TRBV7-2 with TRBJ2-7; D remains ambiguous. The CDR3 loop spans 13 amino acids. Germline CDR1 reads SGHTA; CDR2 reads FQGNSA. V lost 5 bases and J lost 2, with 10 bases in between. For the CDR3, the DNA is TGTGCCAGCAGCCCGGCGGCCACCTACGAGCAGTACTTC. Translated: CASSPAATYEQYF. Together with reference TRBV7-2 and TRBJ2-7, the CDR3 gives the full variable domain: GAGVSQSPSNKVTEKGKDVELRCDPISGHTALYWYRQSLGQGLEFLIYFQGNSAPDKSGLPSDRFSAERTGGSVSTLTIQRTQQEDSAVYLCASSPAATYEQYFGPGTRLTVT.

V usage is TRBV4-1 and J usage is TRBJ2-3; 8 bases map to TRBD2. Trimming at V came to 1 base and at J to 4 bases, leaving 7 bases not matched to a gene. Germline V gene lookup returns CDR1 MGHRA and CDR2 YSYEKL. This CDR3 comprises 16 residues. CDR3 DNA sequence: TGCGCCAGCAGCCAAGTTTCGGGAGGGTTCCCAGATACGCAGTATTTT. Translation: CASSQVSGGFPDTQYF.

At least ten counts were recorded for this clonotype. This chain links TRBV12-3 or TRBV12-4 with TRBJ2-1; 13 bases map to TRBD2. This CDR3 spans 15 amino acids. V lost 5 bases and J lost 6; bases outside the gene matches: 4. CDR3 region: CASSPGLAGSNEQFF. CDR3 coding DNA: TGTGCCAGCAGTCCGGGACTAGCGGGATCCAATGAGCAGTTCTTC.

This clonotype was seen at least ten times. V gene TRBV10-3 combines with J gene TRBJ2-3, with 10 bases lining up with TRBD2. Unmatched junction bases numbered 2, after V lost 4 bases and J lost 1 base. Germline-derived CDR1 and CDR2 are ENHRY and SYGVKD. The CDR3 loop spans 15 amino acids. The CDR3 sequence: CAISAGLAGTDTQYF. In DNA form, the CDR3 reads TGTGCCATCAGTGCTGGACTAGCGGGCACAGATACGCAGTATTTT.

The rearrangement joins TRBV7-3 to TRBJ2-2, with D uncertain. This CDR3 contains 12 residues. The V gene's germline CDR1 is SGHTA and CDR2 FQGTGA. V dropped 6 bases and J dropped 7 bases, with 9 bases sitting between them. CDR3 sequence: CASSIRNGELFF. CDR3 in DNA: TGTGCCAGCAGTATCAGGAACGGGGAGCTGTTTTTT.

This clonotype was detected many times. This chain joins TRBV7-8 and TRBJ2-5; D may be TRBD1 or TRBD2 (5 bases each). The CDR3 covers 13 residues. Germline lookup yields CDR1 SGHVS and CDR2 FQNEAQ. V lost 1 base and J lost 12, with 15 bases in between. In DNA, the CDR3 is TGTGCCAGCAGCTTAGGCGGAGGCAGGGTCGAGTACTTC. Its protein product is CASSLGGGRVEYF.